In its sample, the clone carrying this TCR beta chain was seen a few times. The antigen is unknown. V was cut by 4 bases and J by 0 bases, with 18 bases left in between. The germline V gene has CDR1 SGHTA and CDR2 FQGNSA. CDR3 length: 17 residues. This specimen belongs to a study of identical twins. Broader study findings: Twin sharing of out-of-frame TCR alpha was underestimated by models in monozygotic pairs.

TCRdb used MiXCR to reprocess the 5' RACE reads, holding one entry per CDR3 protein. The repertoire consists of about 450,000 distinct CDR3 sequences, with approximately 17% occurring once and the leading ten covering around 12%. The chain has TRBV7-2 and TRBJ1-1; TRBD1 is a possible D gene (6 bases). The material sequenced was naive T cells sorted from blood. This clonotype was obtained from a man aged 50 to 59 in good health. The CDR3 region has the DNA TGTGCCAGCAGCTCCGGGACACCTATACTCATGAACACTGAAGCTTTCTTT. It translates to CASSSGTPILMNTEAFF.